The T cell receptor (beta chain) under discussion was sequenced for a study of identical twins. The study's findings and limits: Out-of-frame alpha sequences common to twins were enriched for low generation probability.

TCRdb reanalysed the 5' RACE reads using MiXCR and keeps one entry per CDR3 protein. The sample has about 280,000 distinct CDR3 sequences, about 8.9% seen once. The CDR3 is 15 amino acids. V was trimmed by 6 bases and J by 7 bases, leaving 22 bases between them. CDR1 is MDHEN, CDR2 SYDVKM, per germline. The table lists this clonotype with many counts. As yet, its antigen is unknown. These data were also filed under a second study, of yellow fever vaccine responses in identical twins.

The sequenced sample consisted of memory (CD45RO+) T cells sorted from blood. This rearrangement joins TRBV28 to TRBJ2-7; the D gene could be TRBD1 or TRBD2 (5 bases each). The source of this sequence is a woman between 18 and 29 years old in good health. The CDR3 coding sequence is TGTGCCAGCAGCTCACTTTGGGACCGGCTTCAGGAGCAGTACGTC. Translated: CASSSLWDRLQEQYV.